This section outlines one T cell receptor (beta chain) sequence together with its context. Its target antigen remains unknown. Base qualities are not recorded, but no much larger clone differs from it by a single base. TCRdb lists the instrument as Illumina NovaSeq 6000. Using 5'RACE with constant-segment primers, TCRalpha and TCRbeta cDNA libraries were constructed, with sample barcodes and unique molecular identifiers added in the process. RNA was extracted from every sample with Trizol reagent. Libraries were amplified in two PCR steps, with a second sample barcode and Illumina TruSeq adapters added in the second step. Sequencing of libraries was performed on an Illumina NovaSeq with 2 x 150 bp paired-end reads. For the original study's pipeline: The reads were demultiplexed and collapsed into UMI-guided consensus sequences using migec v1.2.7. Using mixcr v2.1.11, UMI consensuses were aligned to TRA and TRB V and J templates and then assembled into clonotypes. A clonotype was counted as expanded or contracted only when both edgeR and NoisET called the clonotype significant, with the noise models trained on biological replicates. For edgeR calls, the thresholds were a false discovery rate-adjusted p below 0.01 and a log2 fold-change of 1. As an exploratory analysis of dynamics, PCA with hierarchical clustering was applied to max-normalized trajectories of the 1000 most abundant clonotypes. Separately sequenced CD4+ and CD8+ repertoires were used to assign the CD4 or CD8 phenotype of responding clones. TCRdb ran its own pipeline on the public reads, namely fastp trimming at Q25 and MiXCR clone calling, and kept in-frame beta chains. When rows share a CDR3 protein, they turn into one entry using the most common DNA and genes. The V and J calls here are based on TCRdb, not the publication. The sample has approximately 440,000 distinct CDR3 sequences on record, about 20% of them singletons. The ten largest clones add up to around 8.4% of the sample.

Ficoll-Paque density gradient centrifugation was the method used to isolate PBMCs. This sample was included in a study of T-cell memory formation after mild COVID-19 (dated by TCRdb to the early 2020s). Some background on the complete study: TCR sequence clusters from the two donors were found to be largely donor specific. In two donors, T-cell clones that expanded and contracted after mild COVID-19 were followed by sequencing TCRalpha and TCRbeta repertoires longitudinally. The cohort comprised two young, previously healthy adult volunteers, one female and one male. The investigation overall reported the following: The study covered only two mild cases, and larger cohorts including severe cases with pre-infection samples were considered necessary. Clones contracting from day 15 to 85 had balanced CD4/CD8 phenotypes, while a second wave expanding from day 15 to 37 was biased towards CD4+. Contracting CD4+ clones were found mainly in CM and EM memory subsets, while CD8+ clones were enriched in EMRA. The detection of some responding clones in pre-infection memory suggests that pre-existing cross-reactive memory T cells joined the SARS-CoV-2 response. Whether the second-wave clones peaking on day 37 were SARS-CoV-2 specific was not confirmed.

The CDR3 contains 14 residues, cysteine and phenylalanine counted. Only the CDR3 DNA is retained, 42 bases long and in frame from the first base. Trimming takes 3 bases from V and 3 bases from J, and the germline ends sit 12 bases apart. This clonotype was sampled from an adult woman who had mild COVID-19 (a few samples of this study predate the infection). The sample titles of this study are shuffled in the database, so cell type and time point are left out; the donor was told from shared clones. The rearrangement combines TRBV12-3 or TRBV12-4 with TRBJ2-7; the D region possibly corresponds to TRBD1 (6 bases align). What was sequenced was PBMCs or a T cell subset sorted from them (not recorded which). Read as DNA, the sequence is TGTGCCAGCAGTTTCCAGGGGAGTGACTACGAGCAGTACTTC. This codes for CASSFQGSDYEQYF.